This T cell receptor beta chain was captured in a study of cytomegalovirus exposure and HLA in healthy donors. Study-level background: There were 70 million to 95 million unique TCRs (from HLA-typed donors) in an early data release. General study findings and limits: It was in a later analysis that TCR association rates were seen to vary by HLA locus, highest for DRB1 and lowest for HLA-C. In a later analysis, several top co-occurrence clusters appeared linked to parvovirus B19, influenza, CMV and Epstein-Barr virus.

PCR amplification relied on 60 Vbeta primers (plus 13 Jbeta primers). Study processing details: Later work found approximately 87 million unique TCR beta chains, with roughly 11 million shared. TCRdb's copy holds only in-frame clones and misses some; the assay was immunoSEQ multiplex PCR. The DNA was the basis for D and trimming; V, J and clone size are from that table. Of 100,000 or so clones listed, around three quarters are singletons. A remark on this clone: Its antigen is not identified.

This CDR3 is built from 14 residues. Germline lookup yields CDR1 SGHRS and CDR2 YFSETQ. The germline V and J ends were trimmed by 3 bases and 10 bases, with 19 bases remaining between them. The chain recombines TRBV5-1 with TRBJ2-5, with D tentatively TRBD1 (6 bases). Material: PBMCs. This receptor was taken from a man aged 30-40 years in good health and CMV-seropositive. The CDR3 protein is CASSSGQSAGIQYF. The CDR3 nucleotides are TGCGCCAGCAGCTCGGGACAATCCGCAGGGATCCAGTACTTC. The full variable domain, completed using reference TRBV5-1 and TRBJ2-5, is KAGVTQTPRYLIKTRGQQVTLSCSPISGHRSVSWYQQTPGQGLQFLFEYFSETQRNKGNFPGRFSGRQFSNSRSEMNVSTLELGDSALYLCASSSGQSAGIQYFGPGTRLLVL.